This is a list of T cell receptor beta chains from one sample in a study of T-cell memory formation after mild COVID-19. TCRdb used MiXCR to reprocess the 5' RACE reads, holding one entry per CDR3 protein. Here the sample spans some 350,000 distinct CDR3 sequences, approximately 12% being singletons. Sequenced input: PBMCs or a T cell subset sorted from them (not recorded which). The source of these receptors is a man between 18 and 35 years old who had mild COVID-19 (a few samples of this study predate the infection). Cell type and time point are not known. The CDR3 runs from the conserved cysteine through the conserved F or W. Each record gives: J gene, V gene, clone size, D gene, CDR3 DNA, CDR3 protein. A D gene is named only where the DNA matches it firmly. The size of a clone is reported for some rows only, either as once, few or many, or as a class for expanded clones.

TRBJ2-1 TRBV6-5 few TRBD1 TGTGCCAGCACCAAGGGACAGCTATACAATGAGCAGTTCTTC CASTKGQLYNEQFF
TRBJ2-7 TRBV4-3 - - TGCGCCAGCAGCCGGAAAGTGGGGCAGGACTACGAGCAGTACTTC CASSRKVGQDYEQYF
TRBJ2-2 TRBV12-3/TRBV12-4 - TRBD1 TGTGCCAGCAGTCCGCCGGGACAGGGTACCGGGGAGCTGTTTTTT CASSPPGQGTGELFF
TRBJ2-3 TRBV7-9 many TRBD2 TGTGCCAGCAGCCAGCCAGGACGCATCGGGGGGGATACGCAGTATTTT CASSQPGRIGGDTQYF
TRBJ2-7 TRBV5-6 - - TGTGCCAGCCGAATAGCCGGGACTCCCGGCGAGCAGTACTTC CASRIAGTPGEQYF
TRBJ2-7 TRBV9 few TRBD2 TGTGCCAGCAGCACCCCCCGGAGCGGGACTAGCGGGGGGGACCCCTACGAGCAGTACTTC CASSTPRSGTSGGDPYEQYF
TRBJ1-5 TRBV4-3 few - TGCGCCAGCAGCCAAGAAAGGTACTCGGAGTATAGCAATCAGCCCCAGCATTTT CASSQERYSEYSNQPQHF
TRBJ2-3 TRBV4-1 - TRBD2 TGCGCCAGCAGCCAGTTCGTAGCGGGGGGGGCGGCAGCTACGCAGTATTTT CASSQFVAGGAAATQYF
TRBJ2-1 TRBV7-8 many TRBD2 TGTGCCAGCAGCTTAGCGGGCGGGGGCTCCTACAATGAGCAGTTCTTC CASSLAGGGSYNEQFF
TRBJ1-2 TRBV29-1 few - TGCAGCGTCCGGATGTCTGCGGCCTACACCTTC CSVRMSAAYTF
TRBJ2-1 TRBV7-3 many - TGTGCCAGCAGCTTAAGCGGTCGCCGTTACAATGAGCAGTTCTTC CASSLSGRRYNEQFF
TRBJ1-4 TRBV6-6 - - TGTGCCAGCAGTTATCAACCGGGGGAAACGGTGTTTTTT CASSYQPGETVFF
TRBJ2-3 TRBV5-1 many - TGCGCCAGCAGCCCCTTCCAGGGTCCCCTAGGGGATACGCAGTATTTT CASSPFQGPLGDTQYF
TRBJ2-1 TRBV5-1 few TRBD2 TGCGCCAGCAGCTTGGTCGCTAGCGGATATTACAATGAGCAGTTCTTC CASSLVASGYYNEQFF
TRBJ2-1 TRBV15 - TRBD1 TGTGCCACCAGCAGAGCCCCGGGACAGGGGTATAACAATGAGCAGTTCTTC CATSRAPGQGYNNEQFF
TRBJ1-2 TRBV20-1 - TRBD1 TGCAGGGGACAGGGAGATGGCTACACCTTC CRGQGDGYTF
TRBJ2-1 TRBV15 - TRBD2 TGTGCCACCAGCCCACGGACTAGCGGGGGGGCGGGGGAGCAGTTCTTC CATSPRTSGGAGEQFF
TRBJ2-2 TRBV6-5 - - TGTGCCAGCAAGGGGCTCAACACCGGGGAGCTGTTTTTT CASKGLNTGELFF
TRBJ2-2 TRBV5-1 few - TGCGCCAGCAGCTTTTTGCAGGGGAACACCGGGGAGCTGTTTTTT CASSFLQGNTGELFF
TRBJ1-5 TRBV6-6 - - TGTGCCAGCAGTTACTCGGCGGTGTATAGCAATCAGCCCCAGCATTTT CASSYSAVYSNQPQHF
TRBJ2-3 TRBV5-1 - TRBD2 TGCGCCAGCAGCTTGAACGCGGGGGGGAACACAGATACGCAGTATTTT CASSLNAGGNTDTQYF
TRBJ1-2 TRBV11-2 - - TGTGCCAGCAGCTTAGGGGCCCCGGGTGGCTACACCTTC CASSLGAPGGYTF
TRBJ2-7 TRBV5-1 - - TGCGCCAGCCGGGACGGACCTGCCTACGAGCAGTACTTC CASRDGPAYEQYF
TRBJ1-3 TRBV6-2/TRBV6-3 few - TGTGCCAGCAGAACGTGGATTCGAGAAAACACCATATATTTT CASRTWIRENTIYF
TRBJ2-5 TRBV4-3 few - TGCGCCAGCAGCCCCCACTTCGGGGCCCCGAGGGAGACCCAGTACTTC CASSPHFGAPRETQYF